These 15 T cell receptor beta chains share one sample of origin, sequenced in a study of shared clonotypes between healthy human individuals. Sequencing was performed with immunoSEQ multiplex PCR; in TCRdb, only in-frame clones are kept and a portion is missing. The sample carries 2 million to 2.5 million clones, roughly 93% recorded once. Sequenced sample: naive CD4+ T cells from PBMCs. The subset was: CD45RA+ positively selected. The receptors here all came from a young man in good health. Some clones in this sample may be carry-over from other donors' samples.

The V and J genes are TRBV7-2 and TRBJ2-1; 7 bases match TRBD2. The germline gives CDR1 SGHTA, CDR2 FQGNSA. The CDR3 is 16 residues long. The V and J ends lost 2 bases and 2 bases, in that order; junction bases with no gene match: 6. The CDR3 bases are TGTGCCAGCAGCTTACATAGCGGGCTTACCTACAATGAGCAGTTCTTC. Encoded protein: CASSLHSGLTYNEQFF.

The chain joins TRBV5-1 to TRBJ2-2; D unresolved. Germline CDR1 is SGHRS and CDR2 is YFSETQ. Between the trimmed V and J ends, which lost 5 bases and 4 bases, there was a span of 6 bases. The CDR3 is 12 residues long. The CDR3 sequence is CASRVATGELFF. The CDR3 DNA reads TGCGCCAGCAGAGTCGCCACCGGGGAGCTGTTTTTT.

The J gene is TRBJ1-1, the V gene TRBV6-1; a possible D gene is TRBD1 (5 bases). V was shortened by 2 bases and J by 1 base, with 14 bases between the two germline ends. Germline V gene data show CDR1 as MNHNS and CDR2 as SASEGT. This CDR3 has 16 amino acids. The CDR3 is CASSEYEGFTNTEAFF. CDR3 sequence (DNA): TGTGCCAGCAGTGAATATGAGGGGTTCACGAACACTGAAGCTTTCTTT.

Comment on this clone: Other DNA sequences in this sample translate to the same CDR3. The chain is built from TRBV28 and TRBJ1-2; D perhaps matches TRBD1 (6 bases). Germline V lookup: CDR1 MDHEN, CDR2 SYDVKM. The CDR3 is 15 residues long. V was shortened by 5 bases and J by 4 bases, with 17 bases between the two germline ends. CDR3 sequence reads: CASSSLRTEVYGYTF. The DNA for the CDR3 is TGTGCCAGCAGTAGTCTTCGGACAGAAGTCTATGGCTACACCTTC.

The rearrangement joins TRBV29-1 to TRBJ2-7; D is possibly TRBD1 (5 bases). The CDR3 runs to 13 residues. With 0 bases removed from V and 3 bases from J, the gap between germline ends came to 9 bases. CDR1 and CDR2 from the germline V gene are SQVTM and ANQGSEA. The CDR3 is CSVEDGARYEQYF. CDR3 in DNA: TGCAGCGTTGAAGATGGGGCCCGCTACGAGCAGTACTTC.

A remark on this clone: Other DNA sequences within the sample encode an identical CDR3. The chain recombines TRBV5-1 with TRBJ2-3; 7 bases match TRBD2. The CDR3 length is 15 residues. With 0 bases clipped from V and 0 bases from J, the junction kept 1 base outside the gene matches. Germline V gene lookup returns CDR1 SGHRS and CDR2 YFSETQ. CDR3 nucleotide sequence: TGCGCCAGCAGCTTGGGAGCGGGGAGCACAGATACGCAGTATTTT. This gives the protein CASSLGAGSTDTQYF.

V and J are TRBV28 and TRBJ2-6; no definite D call. Germline values: CDR1 MDHEN, CDR2 SYDVKM. V lost 5 bases and J lost 0, with 8 bases in between. CDR3 length equals 15 residues. The CDR3 region has the DNA TGTGCCAGCAGTATAATGGGCTCTGGGGCCAACGTCCTGACTTTC. It codes for CASSIMGSGANVLTF. Based on the CDR3 plus reference TRBV28 and TRBJ2-6, the full variable domain is DVKVTQSSRYLVKRTGEKVFLECVQDMDHENMFWYRQDPGLGLRLIYFSYDVKMKEKGDIPEGYSVSREKKERFSLILESASTNQTSMYLCASSIMGSGANVLTFGAGSRLTVL.

This rearrangement joins TRBV9 to TRBJ2-1, with unresolved D. CDR3 length: 16 amino acids. V dropped 3 bases and J dropped 3 bases, with 16 bases sitting between them. Germline-derived CDR1 and CDR2 are SGDLS and YYNGEE. The CDR3 coding sequence is TGTGCCAGCAGCGCGATGGGCGTTTCTAGCTACAATGAGCAGTTCTTC. Translated: CASSAMGVSSYNEQFF.

This chain joins TRBV10-2 and TRBJ1-2; D not certain. The V gene lost 7 bases and the J gene lost 3 bases, with 21 bases spanning the gap. The CDR3 is made up of 16 amino acids. CDR1 is WSHSY, CDR2 SAAADI, per germline. This CDR3 is CASIGPVPRDDYGYTF. The CDR3 region has the DNA TGCGCCAGCATAGGACCCGTTCCCCGGGATGACTATGGCTACACCTTC.

This chain joins TRBV27 and TRBJ2-5; 7 positions agree with TRBD1. Germline-derived CDR1 and CDR2 are MNHEY and SMNVEV (reference sequence). J was trimmed by 2 bases and V by 2 bases; bases with no gene match: 8. CDR3 length: 16 amino acids. The CDR3 loop is CASSLVPGTDQETQYF. The CDR3 DNA reads TGTGCCAGCAGTTTAGTCCCCGGGACAGATCAAGAGACCCAGTACTTC.

The V and J genes are TRBV6-1 and TRBJ2-1, with D perhaps TRBD2 (6 bases). V was pared by 4 bases and J by 10 bases, with 20 bases between. CDR1 MNHNS and CDR2 SASEGT come from the germline V gene. The length of the CDR3 is 15 residues. Here the CDR3 reads CASSGNWGEIVEQFF. The CDR3, as DNA: TGTGCCAGCAGTGGAAACTGGGGGGAGATCGTCGAGCAGTTCTTC.

The rearrangement uses TRBV2 and TRBJ2-5; D is perhaps TRBD1 or TRBD2 (6 bases each). The DNA end is a closer match to TRBJ2-7, so the J assignment may be wrong. Germline-derived CDR1 and CDR2 are SNHLY and FYNNEI. This CDR3 is 14 amino acids long. The CDR3 nucleotides read TGTGCCAGCCGACCAGGAGGGGGATCCTACGAGCAGTACTTC. It yields the protein CASRPGGGSYEQYF.

This clone was recorded once. CDR3 coding DNA: TGTGCCAGCAGTGAACAAACCCATGGCCAAGAGACCCAGTACTTC. This codes for CASSEQTHGQETQYF. This chain connects TRBV2 to TRBJ2-5; D ambiguous. This CDR3 is 15 amino acids long. Trimming left V 2 bases short and J 1 base short, with 11 bases between. Germline CDR1 SNHLY, CDR2 FYNNEI.

This clone occurred once. The chain uses TRBV27 and TRBJ1-5; D remains ambiguous. Germline CDR1 reads MNHEY; CDR2 reads SMNVEV (reference sequence). Trimming pared 2 bases from V and 0 bases from J, leaving 5 bases between. This CDR3 region has 14 residues. The CDR3 spells CASSLLNSNQPQHF. Here the CDR3 DNA reads TGTGCCAGCAGTTTACTTAATAGCAATCAGCCCCAGCATTTT.

This chain connects TRBV6-5 to TRBJ2-7; 7 bases agree with TRBD2. J lost 5 bases, V lost 7 bases, and 14 bases had no gene match. This CDR3 has 15 residues. Germline V gene lookup returns CDR1 MNHEY and CDR2 SVGAGI. This chain's CDR3 is CASTRLAARVHEQYF. CDR3 DNA sequence: TGTGCCAGCACAAGACTAGCCGCGAGGGTCCACGAGCAGTACTTC.